Sequencing of this T cell receptor (beta chain) was carried out in a study of Tregs in tolerant kidney transplant recipients. Across the whole study: The nonmyeloablative bone marrow transplants came from related graft donors, with transient mixed chimerism.

Data came from immunoSEQ multiplex PCR; TCRdb stores just in-frame clones and leaves some out. This table holds about 30,000 clones. The CDR3 is made up of 12 amino acids. The germline CDR1 and CDR2 sequences are SEHNR and FQNEAQ (reference sequence). Of note for this clone: The read finishes 3 residues shy of the CDR3 end, and the germline J gene is used to complete it.

The chain couples TRBV7-9 to TRBJ1-2; D ambiguous. The origin of this receptor is a human donor who received a combined kidney and bone marrow transplant. This specimen was CD8+ T cells from blood, taken before the transplant. Here the CDR3 reads CASSLEGPGYTF. The covered CDR3 bases are TGTGCCAGCAGCTTGGAGGGTCCGGGC.